A single sample gave rise to the 4 T cell receptor beta chains below, sequenced in a study of CD8+ T cells in alopecia areata. cDNA prepared by RNA extraction and subsequent reverse transcription served as the template for sequencing. Sequencing used immunoSEQ multiplex PCR; TCRdb keeps in-frame clones, though not all of them. The sample gives roughly 120,000 clones, none seen only once, and the top ten clones hold 20%. The sample comprised lesional skin. The receptors stem from a C3H/HeJ mouse with alopecia areata. MHC haplotype here: H2-k.

This clone was recorded at least ten times. Gene names are mouse gene names. The read terminates 4 residues before the CDR3 end, so the remaining end is supplied by the germline J gene. V and J are TRBV13-3 and TRBJ2-1; 12 bases match TRBD2. V lost 4 bases, J lost 4 bases, and 6 bases stayed unmatched. Germline CDR1 NNHDY, CDR2 SYVADS. This CDR3 has 16 amino acids. This chain's CDR3 is CASSPTGGATYAEQFF. CDR3 DNA, as far as it was read: TGTGCCAGCAGTCCGACTGGGGGGGCGACATATGCT.

This clone came up a few times. Gene labels here are mouse ones. The read stops 4 residues short of the end of the CDR3; the missing end is completed from the germline J gene. The chain joins TRBV14 to TRBJ2-7; D may be TRBD1 (6 bases). Germline-derived CDR1 and CDR2 are SGHDT and FRDEAV. V was trimmed by 1 base and J by 0 bases, leaving 8 bases between them. The CDR3 runs to 14 residues. The CDR3 is CASSFVDSSYEQYF. The part of the CDR3 DNA that was read is TGTGCCAGCAGTTTCGTGGACAGCTCCTAT. Based on the CDR3 plus reference TRBV14 and TRBJ2-7, the full variable domain is EAGVTQSPRYAVLQEGQAVSFWCDPISGHDTLYWYQQPRDQGPQLLVYFRDEAVIDNSQLPSDRFSAVRPKGTNSTLKIQSAKQGDTATYLCASSFVDSSYEQYFGPGTRLTVL.

This clone has more than one count but fewer than ten. At residue 12, the TCRdb amino acid sequence and the translated nucleotide sequence differ, so the protein here is the DNA translation. The gene names given are mouse names. The read ends 3 residues shy of where the CDR3 ends; the end is completed using the germline J gene. This chain uses TRBV1 with TRBJ1-3, with D maybe TRBD1 (6 bases). CDR1 is NSQYPW and CDR2 is LRSPGD in the germline V gene (reference sequence). CDR3 length: 15 amino acids. Trimming stripped 3 bases from V and 2 bases from J, with 11 bases between. CDR3 DNA (partial): TGCACCTGCAGTGCCTACAGGGTTGCTGGAAATACG. As protein: CTCSAYRVAGNT. The whole CDR3 sequence is CTCSAYRVAGNTLYF.

For this clone: Germline and genes: mouse. The read ends 4 residues before the CDR3 terminus; that terminus is restored from the germline J gene. V and J are TRBV13-3 and TRBJ2-3; tentatively, D is TRBD1 (5 bases). V dropped 3 bases and J dropped 3 bases, with 11 bases sitting between them. The germline CDR1 and CDR2 sequences are NNHDY and SYVADS. The CDR3 totals 14 residues. The CDR3 loop is CASSAPGRAETLYF. CDR3 DNA, as far as it was read: TGTGCCAGCAGTGCCCCAGGGCGGGCAGAA.